The entry below describes one T cell receptor (beta chain). The data were produced by immunoSEQ multiplex PCR, yet TCRdb's version contains in-frame clones alone and is incomplete. The sample has roughly 80,000 clones; around nine tenths are singletons. The data were obtained in a study of technical replicates of blood from a handful of donors. Germline CDR1 is SGHKS and CDR2 is YYEKEE (reference sequence). The CDR3 loop spans 15 amino acids. The trim removed 4 bases at V and 2 bases at J, leaving 7 bases unmatched. What was sequenced was T cells isolated from PBMCs. J is TRBJ2-7 and V is TRBV5-5; 9 positions agree with TRBD1. This receptor was taken from a human donor in good health. The CDR3 nucleotides are TGTGCCAGCAGCGAGGGACAGGGATTTACCTACGAGCAGTACTTC. Translation gives CASSEGQGFTYEQYF.